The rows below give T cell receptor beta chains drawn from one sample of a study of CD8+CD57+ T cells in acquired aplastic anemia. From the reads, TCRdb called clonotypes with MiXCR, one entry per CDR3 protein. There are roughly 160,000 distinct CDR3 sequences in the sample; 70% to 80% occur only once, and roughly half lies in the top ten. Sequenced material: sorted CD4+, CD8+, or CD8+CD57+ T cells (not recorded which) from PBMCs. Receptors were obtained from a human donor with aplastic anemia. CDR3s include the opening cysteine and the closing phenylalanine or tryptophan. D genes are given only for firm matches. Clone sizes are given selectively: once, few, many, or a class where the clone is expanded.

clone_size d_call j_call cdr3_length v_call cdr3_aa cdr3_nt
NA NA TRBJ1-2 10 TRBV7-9 CASSLDGYTF TGTGCCAGCAGCTTAGACGGCTACACCTTC
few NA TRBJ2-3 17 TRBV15 CATSRDQTGRSTDTQYF TGTGCCACCAGCAGGGATCAGACCGGGCGGAGCACAGATACGCAGTATTTT
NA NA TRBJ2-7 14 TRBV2 CASSEVDGRYEQYF TGTGCCAGCAGTGAAGTAGACGGTAGATACGAGCAGTACTTC
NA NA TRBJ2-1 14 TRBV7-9 CASSSLAESNEQFF TGTGCCAGCAGCTCATTAGCAGAATCCAATGAGCAGTTCTTC
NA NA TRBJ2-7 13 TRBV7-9 CASSFSGGNEQYF TGTGCCAGCAGCTTTTCGGGTGGGAACGAGCAGTACTTC
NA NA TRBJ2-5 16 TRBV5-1 CASSLDRDLTQETQYF TGCGCCAGCAGCTTGGACCGGGACCTCACCCAAGAGACCCAGTACTTC
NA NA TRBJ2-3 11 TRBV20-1 CSAPLADTQYF TGCAGTGCGCCTCTAGCAGATACGCAGTATTTT
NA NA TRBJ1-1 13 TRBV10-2 CASRTSVNTEAFF TGCGCCAGCAGGACCAGTGTCAACACTGAAGCTTTCTTT
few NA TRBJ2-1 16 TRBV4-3 CASSLQQGPWGNEQFF TGCGCCAGCAGCCTTCAACAGGGTCCCTGGGGGAATGAGCAGTTCTTC
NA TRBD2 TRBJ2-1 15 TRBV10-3 CATESIRGGGNEQFF TGTGCCACGGAGTCCATACGGGGGGGGGGCAATGAGCAGTTCTTC
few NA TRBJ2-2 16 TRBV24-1 CATSDLSAVGAGELFF TGTGCCACCAGTGACCTTTCGGCCGTGGGGGCCGGGGAGCTGTTTTTT
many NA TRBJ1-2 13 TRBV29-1 CSVVGGENYGYTF TGCAGCGTTGTAGGGGGGGAAAACTATGGCTACACCTTC
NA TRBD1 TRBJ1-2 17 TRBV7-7 CASSSKAGTGDTYGYTF TGTGCCAGCAGCTCTAAGGCTGGGACAGGAGACACCTATGGCTACACCTTC
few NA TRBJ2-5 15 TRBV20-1 CSAPLFGQSWETQYF TGCAGTGCGCCCCTCTTTGGACAATCATGGGAGACCCAGTACTTC
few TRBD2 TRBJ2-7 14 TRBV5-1 CASSSGGVSYEQYF TGCGCCAGCAGCTCGGGAGGGGTCTCCTACGAGCAGTACTTC
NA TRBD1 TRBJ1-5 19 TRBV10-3 CAISESPEGALSSNQPQHF TGTGCCATCAGTGAGTCACCGGAGGGGGCTTTATCGAGCAATCAGCCCCAGCATTTT
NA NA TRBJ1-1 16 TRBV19 CASSMVPGLMNTEAFF TGTGCCAGTAGTATGGTTCCAGGGCTCATGAACACTGAAGCTTTCTTT
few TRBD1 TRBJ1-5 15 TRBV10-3 CAISPGQGRDQPQHF TGTGCCATCAGTCCCGGACAGGGGCGGGATCAGCCCCAGCATTTT
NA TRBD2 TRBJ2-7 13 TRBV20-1 CSATTSGIYEQYF TGCAGTGCTACCACTAGCGGGATATACGAGCAGTACTTC
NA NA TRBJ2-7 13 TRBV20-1 CSASDDRYYEQYF TGCAGTGCTAGTGATGACAGATACTACGAGCAGTACTTC
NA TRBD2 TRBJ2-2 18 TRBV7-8 CASSLPLSPGLVTGELLF TGTGCCAGCAGCTTACCCCTAAGTCCGGGACTAGTCACCGGGGAGCTGCTTTTT
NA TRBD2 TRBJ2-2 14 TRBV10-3 CAGRGHGNTGELFF TGTGCCGGGAGGGGTCACGGAAACACCGGGGAGCTGTTTTTT
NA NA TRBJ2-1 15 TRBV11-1 CASSLGGSPYNEQFF TGTGCCAGCAGCTTAGGGGGGAGTCCCTACAATGAGCAGTTCTTC
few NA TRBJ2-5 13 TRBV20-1 CSARDPQEETQYF TGCAGTGCTAGAGATCCACAGGAAGAGACCCAGTACTTC
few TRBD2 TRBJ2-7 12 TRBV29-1 CSVVAGTYEQYF TGCAGCGTTGTAGCGGGAACCTACGAGCAGTACTTC
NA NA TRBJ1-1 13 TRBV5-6 CASSYLSGTEAFF TGTGCCAGCAGTTACCTTTCGGGTACTGAAGCTTTCTTT
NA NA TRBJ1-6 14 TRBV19 CASSIGDGGSPLHF TGTGCCAGTAGTATCGGTGATGGTGGTTCACCCCTCCACTTT
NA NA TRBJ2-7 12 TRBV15 CATGAGTYEQYF TGTGCCACCGGGGCAGGGACCTACGAGCAGTACTTC
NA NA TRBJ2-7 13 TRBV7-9 CASSLVSNLEQYF TGTGCCAGCAGCTTAGTCAGCAACTTAGAGCAGTACTTC
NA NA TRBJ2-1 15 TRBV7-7 CASSIRGTRYNEQFF TGTGCCAGCAGCATTCGCGGGACAAGGTACAATGAGCAGTTCTTC
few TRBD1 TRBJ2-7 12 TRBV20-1 CSAGTGPYEQYF TGCAGTGCCGGGACAGGGCCCTACGAGCAGTACTTC
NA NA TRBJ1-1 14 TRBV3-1 CASSQGGGGTEAFF TGTGCCAGCAGCCAAGGAGGAGGGGGCACTGAAGCTTTCTTT
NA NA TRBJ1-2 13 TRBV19 CASSIIGDDGYTF TGTGCCAGTAGTATCATCGGGGACGATGGCTACACCTTC
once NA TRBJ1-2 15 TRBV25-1 CASSEYSGQNYGYTF TGTGCCAGCAGTGAATATTCAGGGCAGAACTATGGCTACACCTTC
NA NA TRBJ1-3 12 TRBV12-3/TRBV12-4 CASSFEGNTIYF TGTGCCAGCAGTTTTGAGGGAAACACCATATATTTT
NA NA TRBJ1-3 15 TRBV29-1 CSRFSDTTSGNTIYF TGCAGCAGGTTTTCGGACACCACATCTGGAAACACCATATATTTT
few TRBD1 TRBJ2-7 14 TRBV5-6 CASSPTGQTYEQYF TGTGCCAGCAGCCCGACGGGACAGACCTACGAGCAGTACTTC
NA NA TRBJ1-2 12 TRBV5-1 CASSLDRLGYTF TGCGCCAGCAGCTTGGACAGGCTGGGCTACACCTTC
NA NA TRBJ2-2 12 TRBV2 CASRPGTGELFF TGTGCCAGCAGGCCGGGAACCGGGGAGCTGTTTTTT
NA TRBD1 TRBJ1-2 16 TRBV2 CASSETGDRGRYGYTF TGTGCCAGCAGTGAGACGGGCGACAGGGGTCGTTATGGCTACACCTTC
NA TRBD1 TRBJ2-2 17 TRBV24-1 CATGSRLGTGAPLELFF TGTGCCACCGGAAGTCGCTTAGGGACAGGGGCCCCTCTGGAGCTGTTTTTT
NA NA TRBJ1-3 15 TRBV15 CATSSRQGLRNTIYF TGTGCCACCAGCAGCCGTCAGGGGTTGAGAAACACCATATATTTT
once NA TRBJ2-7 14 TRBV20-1 CSARGDVTVYEQYF TGCAGTGCTAGAGGGGACGTTACCGTCTACGAGCAGTACTTC